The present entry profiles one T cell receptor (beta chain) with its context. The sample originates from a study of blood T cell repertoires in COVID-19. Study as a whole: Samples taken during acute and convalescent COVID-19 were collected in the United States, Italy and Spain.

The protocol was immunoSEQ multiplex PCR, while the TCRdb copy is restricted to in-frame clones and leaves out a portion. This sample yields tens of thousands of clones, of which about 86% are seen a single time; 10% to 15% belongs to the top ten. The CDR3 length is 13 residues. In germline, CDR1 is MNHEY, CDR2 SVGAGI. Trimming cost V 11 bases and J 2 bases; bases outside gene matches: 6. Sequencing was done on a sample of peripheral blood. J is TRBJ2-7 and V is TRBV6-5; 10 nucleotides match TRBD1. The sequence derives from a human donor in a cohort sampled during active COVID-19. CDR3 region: CAAAGTGAYEQYF. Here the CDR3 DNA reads TGTGCCGCAGCCGGGACAGGGGCCTACGAGCAGTACTTC.